The count of the clone carrying this TCR beta chain is one. This sample was included in a study of CD8 T cells in Susac syndrome. Peripheral blood CD8+ and CD4+ T cells were profiled by TCR beta sequencing. Reverse transcription used about 0.5 to 1 ug RNA and random hexamers. Each CDR3 protein gets one entry after TCRdb re-called the immunoSEQ multiplex PCR reads with MiXCR. The sample includes some 150,000 distinct CDR3 sequences, roughly 95% of them seen just once. The germline CDR1 and CDR2 sequences are SGDLS and YYNGEE. The CDR3 sequence is 13 residues long. V lost 3 bases and J 6 bases, leaving 12 bases between the germline ends.

The chain carries TRBV9 and TRBJ1-2; no clear D. The TCR originated in a human donor with Susac syndrome. Sequencing was carried out using CD4+ T cells from PBMCs. In DNA form, the CDR3 reads TGTGCCAGCAGCGCTAACCTACTGGATGGCTACACCTTC. This encodes CASSANLLDGYTF.